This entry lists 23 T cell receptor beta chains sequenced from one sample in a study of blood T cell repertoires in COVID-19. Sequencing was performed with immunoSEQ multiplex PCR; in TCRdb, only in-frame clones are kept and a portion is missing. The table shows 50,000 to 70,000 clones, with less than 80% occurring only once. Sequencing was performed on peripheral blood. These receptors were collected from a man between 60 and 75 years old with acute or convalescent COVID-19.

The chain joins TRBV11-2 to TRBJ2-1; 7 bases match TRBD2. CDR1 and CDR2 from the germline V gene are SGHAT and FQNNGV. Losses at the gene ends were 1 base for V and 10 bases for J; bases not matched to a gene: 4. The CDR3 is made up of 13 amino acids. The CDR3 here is CASSLGGGEEQFF. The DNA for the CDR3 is TGTGCCAGCAGCTTAGGGGGGGGTGAAGAGCAGTTCTTC.

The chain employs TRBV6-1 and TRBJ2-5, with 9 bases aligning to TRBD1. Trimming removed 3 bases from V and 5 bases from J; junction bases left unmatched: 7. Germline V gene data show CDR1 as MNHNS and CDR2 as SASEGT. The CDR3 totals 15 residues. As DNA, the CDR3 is TGTGCCAGCAGTGACAATGGACAGGGGCGGGAGACCCAGTACTTC. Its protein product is CASSDNGQGRETQYF.

The DNA of the CDR3 is TGTGCCATCAGCCGGGACAGGGGTGGGAATGAGCAGTTCTTC. Its translation: CAISRDRGGNEQFF. The rearrangement uses TRBV27 and TRBJ2-1; TRBD1 aligns across 10 bases. CDR1 is MNHEY and CDR2 is SMNVEV in the germline V gene (reference sequence). This CDR3 region has 14 residues. Trimming removed 10 bases from V and 7 bases from J; junction bases left unmatched: 10.

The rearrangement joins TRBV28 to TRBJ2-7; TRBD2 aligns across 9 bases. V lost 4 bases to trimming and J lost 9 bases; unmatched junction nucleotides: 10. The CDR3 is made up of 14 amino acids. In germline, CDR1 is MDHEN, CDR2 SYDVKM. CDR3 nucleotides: TGTGCCAGCAGTTCCCTAGCGGGGCACGACGCGCAGTACTTC. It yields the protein CASSSLAGHDAQYF.

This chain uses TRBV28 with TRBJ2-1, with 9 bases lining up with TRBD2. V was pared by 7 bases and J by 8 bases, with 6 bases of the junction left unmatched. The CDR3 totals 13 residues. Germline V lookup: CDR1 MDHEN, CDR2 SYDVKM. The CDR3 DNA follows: TGTGCCAGCACTAGCGGGAAAGTTTATGAGCAGTTCTTC. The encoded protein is CASTSGKVYEQFF.

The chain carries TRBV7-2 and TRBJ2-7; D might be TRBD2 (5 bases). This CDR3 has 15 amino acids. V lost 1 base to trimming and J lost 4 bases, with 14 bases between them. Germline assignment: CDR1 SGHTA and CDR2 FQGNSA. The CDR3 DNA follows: TGTGCCAGCAGCTTAGGGCCAGCGGACGTTTACGAGCAGTACTTC. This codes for CASSLGPADVYEQYF.

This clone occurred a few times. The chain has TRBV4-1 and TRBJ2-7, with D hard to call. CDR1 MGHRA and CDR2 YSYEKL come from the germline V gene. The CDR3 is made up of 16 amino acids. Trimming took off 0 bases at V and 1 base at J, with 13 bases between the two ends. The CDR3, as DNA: TGCGCCAGCAGCCAAGATGTGATAGCTGGTTCCTACGAGCAGTACTTC. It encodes CASSQDVIAGSYEQYF.

In DNA form, the CDR3 reads TGCGCCAGCAGCTCGGGTCCGAACACCGGGGAGCTGTTTTTT. This encodes CASSSGPNTGELFF. This chain joins TRBV5-1 and TRBJ2-2; no firm D call. The germline V gene has CDR1 SGHRS and CDR2 YFSETQ. The CDR3 has 14 residues. The V end lost 3 bases, the J end lost 0 bases, and 6 bases lay between the germline ends.

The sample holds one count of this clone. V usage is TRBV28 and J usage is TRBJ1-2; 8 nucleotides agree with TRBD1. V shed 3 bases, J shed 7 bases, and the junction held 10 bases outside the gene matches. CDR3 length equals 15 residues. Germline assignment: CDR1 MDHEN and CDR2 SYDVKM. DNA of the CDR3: TGTGCCAGCAGTTTCCCGGACAGGGATGATGGTGGCTACACCTTC. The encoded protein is CASSFPDRDDGGYTF.

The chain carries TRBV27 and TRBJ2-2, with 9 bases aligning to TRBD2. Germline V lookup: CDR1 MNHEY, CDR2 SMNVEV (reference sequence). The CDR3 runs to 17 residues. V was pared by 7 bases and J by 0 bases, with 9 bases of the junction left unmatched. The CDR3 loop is CASTLRLAETNTGELFF. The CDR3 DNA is TGTGCCAGCACCCTCCGACTAGCGGAGACGAACACCGGGGAGCTGTTTTTT.

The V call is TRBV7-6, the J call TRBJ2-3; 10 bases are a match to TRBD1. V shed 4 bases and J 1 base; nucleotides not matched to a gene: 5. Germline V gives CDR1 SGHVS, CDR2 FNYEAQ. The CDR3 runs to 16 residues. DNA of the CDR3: TGTGCCAGCAGCTCAGGGGGGACAGGGGGCACAGATACGCAGTATTTT. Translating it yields CASSSGGTGGTDTQYF.

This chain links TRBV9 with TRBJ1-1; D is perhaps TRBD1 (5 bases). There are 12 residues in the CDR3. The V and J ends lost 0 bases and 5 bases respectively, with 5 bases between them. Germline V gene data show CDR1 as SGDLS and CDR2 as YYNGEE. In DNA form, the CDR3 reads TGTGCCAGCAGCGTAGCAGGGACTGAAGCTTTCTTT. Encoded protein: CASSVAGTEAFF.

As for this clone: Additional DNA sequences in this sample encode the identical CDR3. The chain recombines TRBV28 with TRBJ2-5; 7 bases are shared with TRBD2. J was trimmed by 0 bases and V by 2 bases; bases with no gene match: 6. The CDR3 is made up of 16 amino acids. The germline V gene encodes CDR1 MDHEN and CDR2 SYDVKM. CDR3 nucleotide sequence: TGTGCCAGCAGTTTAAGTACGGGAGGCTACCAAGAGACCCAGTACTTC. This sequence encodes CASSLSTGGYQETQYF.

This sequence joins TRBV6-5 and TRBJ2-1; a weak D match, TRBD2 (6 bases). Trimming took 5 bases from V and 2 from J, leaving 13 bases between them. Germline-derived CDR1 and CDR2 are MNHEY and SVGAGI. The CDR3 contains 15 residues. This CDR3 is CASSLIWGAYNEQFF. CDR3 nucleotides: TGTGCCAGCAGTCTGATTTGGGGGGCCTACAATGAGCAGTTCTTC.

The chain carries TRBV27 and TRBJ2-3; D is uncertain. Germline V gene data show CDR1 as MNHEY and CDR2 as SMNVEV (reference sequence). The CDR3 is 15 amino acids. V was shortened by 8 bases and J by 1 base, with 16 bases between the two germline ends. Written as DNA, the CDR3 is TGTGCCAGCGGTCCCGGCGCTCGGGGCACAGATACGCAGTATTTT. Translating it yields CASGPGARGTDTQYF.

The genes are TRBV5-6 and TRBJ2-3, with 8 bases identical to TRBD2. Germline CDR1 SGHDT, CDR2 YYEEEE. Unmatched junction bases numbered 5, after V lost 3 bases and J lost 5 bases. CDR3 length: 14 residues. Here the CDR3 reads CASSSARGGDTQYF. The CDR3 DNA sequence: TGTGCCAGCAGCTCGGCACGGGGGGGAGATACGCAGTATTTT.

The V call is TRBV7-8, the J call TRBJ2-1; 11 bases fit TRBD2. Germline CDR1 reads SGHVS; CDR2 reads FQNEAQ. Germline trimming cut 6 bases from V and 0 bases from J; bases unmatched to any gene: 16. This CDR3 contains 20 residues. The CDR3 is CASSPLRELAGVASYNEQFF. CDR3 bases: TGTGCCAGCAGTCCCCTTCGCGAACTAGCGGGAGTAGCCTCCTACAATGAGCAGTTCTTC.

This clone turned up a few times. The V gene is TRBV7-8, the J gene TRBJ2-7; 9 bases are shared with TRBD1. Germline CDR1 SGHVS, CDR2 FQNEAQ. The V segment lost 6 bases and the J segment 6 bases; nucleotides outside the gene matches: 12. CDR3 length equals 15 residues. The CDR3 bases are TGTGCCAGCAGTCACAGGGGGCAGGGGGCCTTCGAGCAGTACTTC. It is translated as CASSHRGQGAFEQYF.

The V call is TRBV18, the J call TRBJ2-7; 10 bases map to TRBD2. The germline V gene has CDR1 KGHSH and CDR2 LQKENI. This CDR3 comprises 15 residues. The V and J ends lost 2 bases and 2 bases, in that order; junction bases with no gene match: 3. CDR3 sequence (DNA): TGTGCCAGCTCACCATTAAGCGGGAGGGCCTACGAGCAGTACTTC. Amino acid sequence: CASSPLSGRAYEQYF.

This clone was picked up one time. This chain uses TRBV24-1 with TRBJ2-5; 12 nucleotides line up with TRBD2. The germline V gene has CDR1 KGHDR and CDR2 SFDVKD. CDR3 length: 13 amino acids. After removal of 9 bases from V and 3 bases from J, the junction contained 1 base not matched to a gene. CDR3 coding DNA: TGTGCCACCCGACTAGCGGGAGAAGAGACCCAGTACTTC. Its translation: CATRLAGEETQYF.

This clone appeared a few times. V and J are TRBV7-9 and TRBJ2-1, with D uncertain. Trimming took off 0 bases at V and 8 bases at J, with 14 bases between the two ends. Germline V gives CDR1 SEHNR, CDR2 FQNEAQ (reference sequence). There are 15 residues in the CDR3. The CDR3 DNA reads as TGTGCCAGCAGCTTAGCGGCGACTGTCGAAGATGAGCAGTTCTTC. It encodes CASSLAATVEDEQFF.

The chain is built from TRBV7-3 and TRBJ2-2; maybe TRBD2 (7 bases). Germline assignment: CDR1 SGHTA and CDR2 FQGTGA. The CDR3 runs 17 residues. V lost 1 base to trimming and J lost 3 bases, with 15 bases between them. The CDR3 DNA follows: TGTGCCAGCAGCTTAAGGGCGGGGGCAATGGACACCGGGGAGCTGTTTTTT. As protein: CASSLRAGAMDTGELFF. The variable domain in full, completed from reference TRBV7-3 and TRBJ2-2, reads GAGVSQTPSNKVTEKGKYVELRCDPISGHTALYWYRQSLGQGPEFLIYFQGTGAADDSGLPNDRFFAVRPEGSVSTLKIQRTERGDSAVYLCASSLRAGAMDTGELFFGEGSRLTVL.

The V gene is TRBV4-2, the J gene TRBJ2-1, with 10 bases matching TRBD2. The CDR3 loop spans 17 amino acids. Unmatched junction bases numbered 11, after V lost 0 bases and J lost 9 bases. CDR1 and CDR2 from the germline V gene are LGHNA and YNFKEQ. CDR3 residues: CASSQDVASGRGGEQFF. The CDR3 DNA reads TGTGCCAGCAGCCAAGATGTTGCTAGCGGGAGAGGTGGTGAGCAGTTCTTC.